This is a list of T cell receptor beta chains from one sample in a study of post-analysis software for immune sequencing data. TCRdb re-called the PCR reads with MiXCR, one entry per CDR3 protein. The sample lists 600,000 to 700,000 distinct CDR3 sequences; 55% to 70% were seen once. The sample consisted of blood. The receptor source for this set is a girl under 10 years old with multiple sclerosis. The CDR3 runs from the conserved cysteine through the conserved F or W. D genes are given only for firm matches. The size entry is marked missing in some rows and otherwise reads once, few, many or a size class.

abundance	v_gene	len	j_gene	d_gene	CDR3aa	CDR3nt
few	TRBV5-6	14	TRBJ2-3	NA	CASSLTSSSDTQYF	TGTGCCAGCAGCTTGACTAGCTCCTCAGATACGCAGTATTTT
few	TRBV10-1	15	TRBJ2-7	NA	CASSPSSRGIHEQYF	TGCGCCAGCAGTCCTTCCTCCAGGGGAATCCACGAGCAGTACTTC
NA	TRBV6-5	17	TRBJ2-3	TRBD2	CASSYSKPGTSTDTQYF	TGTGCCAGCAGTTACTCGAAGCCCGGGACTAGTACAGATACGCAGTATTTT
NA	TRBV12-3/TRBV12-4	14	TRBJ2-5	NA	CASSPLVSQETQYF	TGTGCCAGCAGTCCTCTGGTCTCTCAAGAGACCCAGTACTTC
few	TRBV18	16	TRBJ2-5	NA	CASSPRPGLRQETQYF	TGTGCCAGCTCACCAAGGCCAGGCCTCCGCCAAGAGACCCAGTACTTC
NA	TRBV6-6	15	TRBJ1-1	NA	CASSYPTTGFPEAFF	TGTGCCAGCAGTTACCCCACCACAGGGTTTCCTGAAGCTTTCTTT
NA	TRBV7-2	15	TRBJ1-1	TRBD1	CASSPGGILNTEAFF	TGTGCCAGCAGCCCAGGGGGTATCCTGAACACTGAAGCTTTCTTT
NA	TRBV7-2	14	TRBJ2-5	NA	CASSLRSGSETQYF	TGTGCCAGCAGCTTACGTAGCGGATCGGAGACCCAGTACTTC
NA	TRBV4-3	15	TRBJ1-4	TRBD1	CASSQEGTGNEKLFF	TGCGCCAGCAGCCAAGAAGGGACAGGCAATGAAAAACTGTTTTTT
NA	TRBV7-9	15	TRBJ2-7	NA	CASSAQGGQADEQYF	TGTGCCAGCAGCGCCCAGGGTGGGCAGGCGGACGAGCAGTACTTC
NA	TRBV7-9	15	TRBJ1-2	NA	CASSLNLPGGYGYTF	TGTGCCAGCAGCTTAAACCTGCCAGGAGGATATGGCTACACCTTC
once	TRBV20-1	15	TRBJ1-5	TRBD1	CSARPTGASNQPQHF	TGCAGTGCTAGACCCACAGGGGCTAGCAATCAGCCCCAGCATTTT
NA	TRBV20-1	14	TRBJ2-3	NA	CSARVVESTDTQYF	TGCAGTGCCAGAGTTGTGGAAAGCACAGATACGCAGTATTTT
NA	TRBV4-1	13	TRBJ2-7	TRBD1	CASSPRQGEEQYF	TGCGCCAGCAGCCCCCGACAGGGGGAAGAGCAGTACTTC
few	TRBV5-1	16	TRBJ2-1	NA	CASSPGGGEAYNEQFF	TGCGCCAGCAGCCCCGGTGGCGGGGAGGCCTACAATGAGCAGTTCTTC
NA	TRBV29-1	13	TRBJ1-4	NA	CSVPLGGSEKLFF	TGCAGCGTCCCGCTGGGGGGGTCTGAAAAACTGTTTTTT
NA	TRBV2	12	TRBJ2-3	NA	CASRGLADTQYF	TGTGCCAGCAGGGGGCTTGCAGATACGCAGTATTTT